Below, 28 T cell receptor beta chains from the same sample are listed, as sequenced in a study of OX40 agonist ivuxolimab in advanced cancers. Library generation was performed with the immunoSEQ multiplex PCR assay. The table comes from immuneACCESS by way of TCRdb, which keeps in-frame sequences with V and J called. Part of the clones is missing from these tables; in studies checked, under half for an unresolved V gene and the rest for unknown reasons. This sample is represented by about 120,000 clones; around 93% of them were singletons. 0.15% to 0.19% of the sample lies in the top ten. Here the sequenced sample was CD4+ or CD8+ T cells sorted from blood, taken in a trial of the OX40 agonist ivuxolimab. Receptor source: an adult with an advanced solid tumor such as melanoma, head and neck, liver or kidney cancer.

The chain joins TRBV14 to TRBJ1-1; D unresolved. The germline V gene has CDR1 SGHDN and CDR2 FVKESK. The CDR3 consists of 13 residues. Between the trimmed V and J ends, which lost 0 bases and 8 bases, there was a span of 10 bases. Here the CDR3 reads CASSQDLQGEAFF. CDR3 DNA sequence: TGTGCCAGCAGCCAAGATCTCCAAGGCGAAGCTTTCTTT.

This CDR3 reads CASSPRGAGYEQYF. The CDR3, as DNA: TGTGCCAGCAGTCCTAGGGGGGCGGGCTACGAGCAGTACTTC. The rearrangement links TRBV6-6 to TRBJ2-7, with D possibly called TRBD1 or TRBD2 (6 bases each). Trimming shortened V by 5 bases and J by 3 bases, and 14 bases separated the two germline ends. CDR3 length equals 14 residues. Per germline, CDR1 MNHNY and CDR2 SVGAGI (reference sequence).

The chain uses TRBV18 and TRBJ2-2; 10 nucleotides agree with TRBD1. The germline CDR1 and CDR2 sequences are KGHSH and LQKENI. Trimming removed 1 base from V and 6 bases from J; junction bases left unmatched: 5. The CDR3 loop spans 16 amino acids. The chain's CDR3 is CASSPQGQGTAGELFF. The CDR3 bases are TGTGCCAGCTCACCACAGGGACAGGGGACGGCCGGGGAGCTGTTTTTT. The whole variable domain, filled in from reference TRBV18 and TRBJ2-2, reads NAGVMQNPRHLVRRRGQEARLRCSPMKGHSHVYWYRQLPEEGLKFMVYLQKENIIDESGMPKERFSAEFPKEGPSILRIQQVVRGDSAAYFCASSPQGQGTAGELFFGEGSRLTVL.

V is TRBV27 and J is TRBJ1-4, with D possibly TRBD1 on 5 matching bases. Germline loops: CDR1 MNHEY, CDR2 SMNVEV (reference sequence). This CDR3 contains 13 residues. V was cut by 3 bases and J by 7 bases, with 9 bases left in between. The chain's CDR3 is CASSFSGGEKLFF. The CDR3 coding sequence is TGTGCCAGCAGTTTTTCGGGGGGTGAAAAACTGTTTTTT.

The chain joins TRBV7-9 to TRBJ2-7; 11 bases are a match to TRBD1. Germline-derived CDR1 and CDR2 are SEHNR and FQNEAQ (reference sequence). CDR3 size: 17 residues. Germline trimming cut 1 base from V and 7 bases from J; bases unmatched to any gene: 12. CDR3 coding DNA: TGTGCCAGCAGCTTAGTAGGGGCGGACAGGGGGCTGTGGGAGCAGTACTTC. This encodes CASSLVGADRGLWEQYF.

This clone was recorded a few times. The V gene is TRBV10-3, the J gene TRBJ1-1, with 10 bases that match TRBD1. CDR1 and CDR2 from the germline V gene are ENHRY and SYGVKD. V shed 6 bases and J 1 base; nucleotides not matched to a gene: 8. The CDR3 covers 16 residues. CDR3: CAIRDEGQGPNTEAFF. In DNA form, the CDR3 reads TGTGCCATCAGAGACGAGGGACAGGGGCCGAACACTGAAGCTTTCTTT.

The chain joins TRBV6-4 to TRBJ2-7; D is unclear. CDR1 MRHNA and CDR2 SNTAGT come from the germline V gene. V shed 7 bases and J shed 2 bases, with 12 bases lying between them. This CDR3 comprises 13 residues. CDR3 coding DNA: TGTGCCAGCAAGGATCCGACCACCTACGAGCAGTACTTC. It specifies CASKDPTTYEQYF.

J is TRBJ1-6 and V is TRBV15; unclear D gene. The CDR3 length is 15 residues. CDR1 and CDR2 (germline): LNHNV, YYDKDF (reference sequence). The ends were cut back, 3 bases at V and 6 bases at J, with 12 bases in the middle. CDR3 bases: TGTGCCACCAGCAGGGGGTTGGCAGCTAATTCACCCCTCCACTTT. Translation gives CATSRGLAANSPLHF.

The rearrangement joins TRBV6-5 to TRBJ2-7; no firm D call. This CDR3 comprises 15 residues. CDR1 and CDR2 (germline): MNHEY, SVGAGI. Trimming removed 6 bases from V and 5 bases from J, with 20 bases in between. CDR3 nucleotide sequence: TGTGCCAGCAGCCCACCATTTGGCAGGCCCCACGAGCAGTACTTC. The encoded protein is CASSPPFGRPHEQYF.

This chain connects TRBV28 to TRBJ2-2; 7 bases are a match to TRBD2. Germline CDR1 and CDR2: MDHEN and SYDVKM. Trimming removed 4 bases from V and 7 bases from J; junction bases left unmatched: 3. This CDR3 is built from 13 residues. Here the CDR3 reads CASSSPSGGELFF. DNA for the CDR3: TGTGCCAGCAGTTCCCCTAGCGGCGGGGAGCTGTTTTTT.

The rearrangement joins TRBV7-2 to TRBJ1-3; D unresolved. The CDR3 contains 14 residues. The V and J ends lost 5 bases and 0 bases respectively, with 8 bases between them. CDR1 is SGHTA and CDR2 is FQGNSA in the germline V gene. The CDR3 DNA sequence: TGTGCCAGCAGCGTGGACCTCTCTGGAAACACCATATATTTT. It is translated as CASSVDLSGNTIYF.

The rearrangement joins TRBV28 to TRBJ2-7; perhaps TRBD2 as D (5 bases). CDR3 length: 15 amino acids. V shed 5 bases and J shed 0 bases, with 14 bases lying between them. Germline CDR1 and CDR2: MDHEN and SYDVKM. This CDR3 is CASSGRGPLSYEQYF. CDR3 sequence (DNA): TGTGCCAGCAGTGGGCGCGGGCCTCTCTCCTACGAGCAGTACTTC.

This chain connects TRBV19 to TRBJ2-5; 7 bases align to TRBD2. Germline CDR1 LNHDA, CDR2 SQIVND (reference sequence). J lost 5 bases, V lost 6 bases, and 15 bases had no gene match. The length of the CDR3 is 16 residues. The CDR3 nucleotides read TGTGCCAGTAGCGGGCCCGGGCAGCCAGCGGGGGAGACCCAGTACTTC. Translated, it gives CASSGPGQPAGETQYF.

The chain has TRBV6-5 and TRBJ1-4; weak D call: TRBD1 (5 bases). V lost 7 bases to trimming and J lost 5 bases, with 11 bases between them. The CDR3 length is 13 residues. Germline CDR1 is MNHEY and CDR2 is SVGAGI. The chain's CDR3 is CASKRGRNEKLFF. The CDR3 region has the DNA TGTGCCAGCAAGCGGGGGAGAAATGAAAAACTGTTTTTT.

The chain uses TRBV28 and TRBJ1-1, with 8 bases matching TRBD1. The germline CDR1 and CDR2 sequences are MDHEN and SYDVKM. The junction had 10 bases not matched to a gene; V was cut back by 6 bases and J by 10 bases. The CDR3 has 13 amino acids. The CDR3 DNA sequence: TGTGCCAGCAGCCCTGGGGACAGGTTAAGAGCTTTCTTT. Encoded protein: CASSPGDRLRAFF.

For the CDR3, the DNA is TGTGCCAGCAGTAAAACCACCGTGACAGGGCTCTACGAGCAGTACTTC. It translates to CASSKTTVTGLYEQYF. The chain has TRBV7-9 and TRBJ2-7; 7 nucleotides line up with TRBD1. The CDR3 is made up of 16 amino acids. The V segment lost 6 bases and the J segment 3 bases; nucleotides outside the gene matches: 14. CDR1 and CDR2 (germline): SEHNR, FQNEAQ (reference sequence).

The J gene is TRBJ1-5, the V gene TRBV5-6; D remains ambiguous. The V end lost 0 bases, the J end lost 2 bases, and 3 bases lay between the germline ends. CDR1 and CDR2 from the germline V gene are SGHDT and YYEEEE. The length of the CDR3 is 13 residues. The CDR3, as DNA: TGTGCCAGCAGCTTGGGACGCAATCAGCCCCAGCATTTT. Protein product: CASSLGRNQPQHF. Full variable domain (remainder filled in from reference TRBV5-6 and TRBJ1-5): DAGVTQSPTHLIKTRGQQVTLRCSPKSGHDTVSWYQQALGQGPQFIFQYYEEEERQRGNFPDRFSGHQFPNYSSELNVNALLLGDSALYLCASSLGRNQPQHFGDGTRLSIL.

This clone was picked up a small number of times. The rearrangement uses TRBV18 and TRBJ1-1; D is undetermined. With 3 bases removed from V and 0 bases from J, the gap between germline ends came to 8 bases. The CDR3 consists of 14 residues. Germline CDR1 KGHSH, CDR2 LQKENI. The DNA for the CDR3 is TGTGCCAGCTCACCTCAGGAGCTGAACACTGAAGCTTTCTTT. This gives the protein CASSPQELNTEAFF.

In this sample, this clone turned up once. The V and J genes are TRBV19 and TRBJ2-7; D is undetermined. Germline V gene data show CDR1 as LNHDA and CDR2 as SQIVND (reference sequence). The CDR3 is 16 amino acids. V dropped 4 bases and J dropped 2 bases, with 18 bases sitting between them. This CDR3 reads CASSKGTSQSTYEQYF. The CDR3 DNA follows: TGTGCCAGTAGTAAGGGAACTTCCCAATCAACCTACGAGCAGTACTTC.

The gene calls are TRBV19 and TRBJ2-1, with 8 bases fitting TRBD2. The CDR3 contains 15 residues. The germline CDR1 and CDR2 sequences are LNHDA and SQIVND (reference sequence). Trimming cost V 3 bases and J 7 bases; bases outside gene matches: 8. The CDR3 spells CASSIGGAGGNEQFF. The CDR3 DNA sequence: TGTGCCAGTAGTATTGGGGGTGCGGGGGGAAATGAGCAGTTCTTC. Looking up the rest from reference TRBV19 and TRBJ2-1 gives the full variable domain: DGGITQSPKYLFRKEGQNVTLSCEQNLNHDAMYWYRQDPGQGLRLIYYSQIVNDFQKGDIAEGYSVSREKKESFPLTVTSAQKNPTAFYLCASSIGGAGGNEQFFGPGTRLTVL.

The V gene is TRBV9, the J gene TRBJ2-5; 11 bases line up with TRBD2. Germline CDR1 reads SGDLS; CDR2 reads YYNGEE. Trimming at V came to 4 bases and at J to 1 base, leaving 6 bases not matched to a gene. There are 16 residues in the CDR3. In DNA, the CDR3 is TGTGCCAGCAGCTTCGGGACTAGCGGCCCCCAAGAGACCCAGTACTTC. This translates into CASSFGTSGPQETQYF.

Many counts were recorded for this clone. CDR3: CASSPLYAVRSRGLFF. The CDR3 DNA reads as TGTGCCAGCAGCCCCTTGTATGCGGTTAGATCGAGAGGACTGTTTTTT. The chain joins TRBV7-9 to TRBJ1-4; no reliable D call. The ends were cut back, 5 bases at V and 13 bases at J, with 26 bases in the middle. The length of the CDR3 is 16 residues. Per germline, CDR1 SEHNR and CDR2 FQNEAQ (reference sequence). Filled out from reference TRBV7-9 and TRBJ1-4, the complete variable domain reads DTGVSQNPRHKITKRGQNVTFRCDPISEHNRLYWYRQTLGQGPEFLTYFQNEAQLEKSRLLSDRFSAERPKGSFSTLEIQRTEQGDSAMYLCASSPLYAVRSRGLFFGSGTQLSVL.

The chain couples TRBV25-1 to TRBJ2-7, with 7 bases identical to TRBD1. The CDR3 length is 14 residues. CDR1 MGHDK and CDR2 SYGVNS come from the germline V gene. V trimming: 3 bases; J trimming: 6 bases; junction bases outside the gene matches: 8. The CDR3 nucleotides are TGTGCCAGCAGTGACTACAGGGGACGGGCCGAGCAGTACTTC. It codes for CASSDYRGRAEQYF.

This chain joins TRBV2 and TRBJ2-1, with 9 bases fitting TRBD1. Germline V gene lookup returns CDR1 SNHLY and CDR2 FYNNEI. Germline trimming cut 0 bases from V and 9 bases from J; bases unmatched to any gene: 9. The CDR3 totals 16 residues. The CDR3 DNA reads TGTGCCAGCAGTGAAGCACTAGGGACAGGGAATACTGAGCAGTTCTTC. Encoded protein: CASSEALGTGNTEQFF. The whole variable domain, filled in from reference TRBV2 and TRBJ2-1, reads EPEVTQTPSHQVTQMGQEVILRCVPISNHLYFYWYRQILGQKVEFLVSFYNNEISEKSEIFDDQFSVERPDGSNFTLKIRSTKLEDSAMYFCASSEALGTGNTEQFFGPGTRLTVL.

The V call is TRBV14, the J call TRBJ2-2; no firm D call. This CDR3 comprises 16 residues. Germline V CDR1 and CDR2: SGHDN, FVKESK. V was cut by 0 bases and J by 6 bases, with 14 bases left in between. The CDR3 coding sequence is TGTGCCAGCAGCCAAGATTTGATGTTTGGACCCGGGGAGCTGTTTTTT. This sequence encodes CASSQDLMFGPGELFF. Supplemented by reference TRBV14 and TRBJ2-2, the full variable domain reads EAGVTQFPSHSVIEKGQTVTLRCDPISGHDNLYWYRRVMGKEIKFLLHFVKESKQDESGMPNNRFLAERTGGTYSTLKVQPAELEDSGVYFCASSQDLMFGPGELFFGEGSRLTVL.

The chain links TRBV2 to TRBJ1-5, with D uncertain. From germline, CDR1 is SNHLY and CDR2 FYNNEI. V was pared by 3 bases and J by 2 bases, with 8 bases between. The CDR3 is 14 residues long. CDR3 in amino acids: CASSDGGGNQPQHF. For the CDR3, the DNA is TGTGCCAGCAGTGACGGAGGAGGCAATCAGCCCCAGCATTTT.

The V call is TRBV5-1, the J call TRBJ2-1, with 9 bases that match TRBD2. Germline V CDR1 and CDR2: SGHRS, YFSETQ. The length of the CDR3 is 16 residues. The V segment lost 0 bases and the J segment 7 bases; nucleotides outside the gene matches: 8. The CDR3 protein is CASSLVTGLAGNEQFF. The DNA for the CDR3 is TGCGCCAGCAGCTTGGTTACCGGGCTAGCGGGGAATGAGCAGTTCTTC.

The chain is built from TRBV19 and TRBJ2-7, with D perhaps matching TRBD2 (6 bases). The germline gives CDR1 LNHDA, CDR2 SQIVND (reference sequence). The CDR3 extends over 14 amino acids. Trimming took off 5 bases at V and 5 bases at J, with 16 bases between the two ends. As DNA, the CDR3 is TGTGCCAGTAGTGCATCCGGGACTCTAAACGAGCAGTACTTC. Residues: CASSASGTLNEQYF.